The rows below give T cell receptor beta chains drawn from one sample of a study of Ad26.COV2.S vaccination and SARS-CoV-2 variants. TCRdb's table, derived via immunoSEQ multiplex PCR, lists solely in-frame clones and lacks some. The profile shows more than 400,000 clones, 90% of them singletons. Sequencing was performed on peripheral blood, taken in a trial of Ad26.COV2.S vaccine versus placebo. The receptors shown here come from a person between 18 and 59 years old who received the Ad26.COV2.S COVID-19 vaccine or a placebo. The CDR3 runs from the conserved cysteine through the conserved F or W.

V	J	CDR3
TRBV5-6	TRBJ1-1	CASSLNRREAFF
TRBV28	TRBJ1-2	CASSFGGVRNYGYTF
TRBV15	TRBJ2-2	CATERDRVPGELFF
TRBV6-5	TRBJ2-1	CASSYSMSNNEQFF
TRBV11-2	TRBJ2-3	CASTKNRGPSTDTQYF
TRBV29-1	TRBJ1-2	CSVVGTGGSGGYTF
TRBV19	TRBJ2-1	CASTPGTSGRGWLQFF
TRBV4-3	TRBJ2-3	CASSQWGQVNTDTQYF
TRBV6-5	TRBJ1-2	CASSYGRGGNYGYTF
TRBV27	TRBJ2-7	CASSAYEQYF
TRBV3-1/TRBV3-2	TRBJ1-6	CASSQSGGRDSPLHF
TRBV7-3	TRBJ2-3	CASSGGPGQRDTQYF
TRBV7-9	TRBJ2-5	CASSLTSGQETQYF
TRBV3-1/TRBV3-2	TRBJ1-2	CASSHANDYGYTF
TRBV6-6	TRBJ2-1	CASDKGGGGATEQFF
TRBV27	TRBJ2-6	CASSLTSTGANVLTF
TRBV28	TRBJ2-5	CASSRLETQYF
TRBV28	TRBJ1-5	CASRRFDGEGRPQHF
TRBV30	TRBJ2-3	CAWTGGSDTQYF
TRBV15	TRBJ1-4	CATSRVDEKLFF
TRBV24-1	TRBJ2-1	CATSGSYSSDEQFF
TRBV28	TRBJ1-5	CASSFPGTGYSNQPQHF
TRBV29-1	TRBJ1-2	CSVTDRGDGYTF
TRBV28	TRBJ2-5	CASRQGRPRTQYF
TRBV25-1	TRBJ1-1	CASSEGHLNTEAFF
TRBV13	TRBJ2-7	CASSLGQGPRTQYEQYF
TRBV7-8	TRBJ2-7	CASSLWGTGSYEQYF
TRBV14	TRBJ2-1	CASSHWVLRENEQFF
TRBV9	TRBJ2-5	CASSPQGLAETQYF
TRBV27	TRBJ2-1	CASSLTGYEQFF
TRBV10-3	TRBJ2-1	CAISETTSGSYNEQFF
TRBV29-1	TRBJ2-2	CSTQGVGVGELFF
TRBV4-1	TRBJ2-2	CASSPNVGAVAGELFF
TRBV29-1	TRBJ1-5	CSVVLPGGANQPQHF
TRBV7-2	TRBJ2-3	CASSLRARSTDTQYF
TRBV28	TRBJ2-7	CASSWDRVRYEQYF
TRBV9	TRBJ2-1	CASSVPGGVLNEQFF
TRBV27	TRBJ1-2	CASSPRSGSGYTF
TRBV6-1	TRBJ1-6	CASSDLGGWTYNSPLHF
TRBV28	TRBJ2-7	CASRQPGVLYTTNF
TRBV11-2	TRBJ2-2	CASSFLNTGELFF
TRBV4-2	TRBJ2-1	CASSQDAPEQFF
TRBV7-2	TRBJ1-2	CASSVDSRDRDGYTF
TRBV9	TRBJ2-3	CASSVVPEADTQYF
TRBV7-9	TRBJ2-3	CASSLQSDTQYF
TRBV28	TRBJ1-3	CAAGPLGNTIYF
TRBV9	TRBJ1-2	CASSTTGTDIGYTF
TRBV28	TRBJ1-2	CASRGGTRYGYTF
TRBV2	TRBJ2-5	CASSEEGMETQYF
TRBV28	TRBJ2-2	CASSLLAGDFGELFF
TRBV7-2	TRBJ2-1	CASSLGGGNNEQFF
TRBV11-2	TRBJ2-3	CASSLEGLSTDTQYF
TRBV13	TRBJ2-7	CASSPGGQGDSYEQYF
TRBV24-1	TRBJ2-7	CATSEGQGRYEQYF
TRBV28	TRBJ2-4	CASSQSRQAGAKNIQYF